Each of the 2 T cell receptor beta chains below was sequenced from the same sample in a study of neurological immune-mediated disorders. Using its own MiXCR run on the 5' RACE reads, TCRdb lists one record per CDR3 protein. Seen here are about 50,000 distinct CDR3 sequences, approximately 10% observed once, and the top ten hold roughly 5.3%. The sequenced material came from PBMCs. These receptors were taken from a man in his 70s with HTLV-1-associated myelopathy (HAM/TSP).

This clonotype occurred a few times. At one of its ends the junction is not consistent with the germline gene, which may arise from a read error. The V and J genes are TRBV3-1 and TRBJ2-5; no definite D call. Looked up from germline, CDR1 is LGHDT and CDR2 is YNNKEL (reference sequence). This CDR3 region has 12 residues. DNA for the CDR3: TGTGTCAGCAGCCGTCCGCGGGAGACCCAGTACTTC. This codes for CVSSRPRETQYF.

This clonotype was picked up many times. The chain couples TRBV6-5 to TRBJ2-3; D unresolved. From germline, CDR1 is MNHEY and CDR2 SVGAGI. The CDR3 has 15 amino acids. V lost 0 bases, J lost 2 bases, and 9 bases lay in between. CDR3 loop: CASSYSAIPTDTQYF. CDR3 in DNA: TGTGCCAGCAGTTACTCGGCGATTCCCACAGATACGCAGTATTTT.